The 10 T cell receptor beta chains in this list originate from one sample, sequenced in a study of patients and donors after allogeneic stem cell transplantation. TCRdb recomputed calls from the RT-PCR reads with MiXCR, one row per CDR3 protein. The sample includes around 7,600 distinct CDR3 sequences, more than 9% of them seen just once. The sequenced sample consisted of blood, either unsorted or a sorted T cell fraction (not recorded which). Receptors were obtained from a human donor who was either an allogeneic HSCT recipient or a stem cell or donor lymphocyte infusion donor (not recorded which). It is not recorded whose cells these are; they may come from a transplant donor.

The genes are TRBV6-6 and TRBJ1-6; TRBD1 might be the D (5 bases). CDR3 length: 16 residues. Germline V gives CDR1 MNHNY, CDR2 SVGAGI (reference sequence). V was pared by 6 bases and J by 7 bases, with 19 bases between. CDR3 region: CASRPNRRDANSPLHF. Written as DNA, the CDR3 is TGTGCCAGCAGACCAAACCGACGGGACGCGAATTCACCCCTCCACTTT.

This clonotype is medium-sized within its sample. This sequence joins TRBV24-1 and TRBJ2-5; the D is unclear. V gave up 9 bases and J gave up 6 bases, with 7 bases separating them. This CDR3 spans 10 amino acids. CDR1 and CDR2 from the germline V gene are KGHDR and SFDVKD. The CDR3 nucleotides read TGTGCCACCTTACTGAAGACCCAGTACTTC. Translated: CATLLKTQYF.

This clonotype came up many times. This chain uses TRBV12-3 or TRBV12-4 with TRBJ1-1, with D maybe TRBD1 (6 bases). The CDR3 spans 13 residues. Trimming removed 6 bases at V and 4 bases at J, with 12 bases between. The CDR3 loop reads CASSLGGRTEAFF. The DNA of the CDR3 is TGTGCCAGCAGCCTCGGGGGCCGCACTGAAGCTTTCTTT.

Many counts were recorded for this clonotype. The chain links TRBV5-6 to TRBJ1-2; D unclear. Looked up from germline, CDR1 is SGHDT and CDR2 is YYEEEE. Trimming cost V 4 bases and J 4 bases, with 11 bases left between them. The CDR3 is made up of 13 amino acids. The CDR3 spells CASSPPEGYGYTF. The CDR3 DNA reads TGTGCCAGCAGCCCGCCGGAGGGCTATGGCTACACCTTC.

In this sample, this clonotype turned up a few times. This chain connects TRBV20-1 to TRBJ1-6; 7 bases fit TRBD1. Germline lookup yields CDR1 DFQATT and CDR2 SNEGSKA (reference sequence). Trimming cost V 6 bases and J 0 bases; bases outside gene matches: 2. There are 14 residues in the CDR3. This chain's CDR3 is CSARQGSYNSPLHF. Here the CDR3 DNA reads TGCAGTGCGAGACAGGGCTCCTATAATTCACCCCTCCACTTT.

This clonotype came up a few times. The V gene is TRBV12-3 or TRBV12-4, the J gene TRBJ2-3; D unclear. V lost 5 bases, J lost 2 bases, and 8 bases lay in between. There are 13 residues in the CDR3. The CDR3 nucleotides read TGTGCCAGCAGTACGACCATCACAGATACGCAGTATTTT. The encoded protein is CASSTTITDTQYF.

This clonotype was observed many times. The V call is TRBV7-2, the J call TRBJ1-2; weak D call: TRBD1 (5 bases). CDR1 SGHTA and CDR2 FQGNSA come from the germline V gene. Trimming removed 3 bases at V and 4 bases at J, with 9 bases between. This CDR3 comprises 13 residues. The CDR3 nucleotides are TGTGCCAGCAGCTTTCAAGGGGTCTATGGCTACACCTTC. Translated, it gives CASSFQGVYGYTF.

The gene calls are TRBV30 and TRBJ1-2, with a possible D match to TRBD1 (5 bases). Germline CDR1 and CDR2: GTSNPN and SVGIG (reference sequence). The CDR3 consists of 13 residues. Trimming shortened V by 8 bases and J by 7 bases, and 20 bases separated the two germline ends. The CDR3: CARDDPGELGYTF. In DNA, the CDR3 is TGTGCCAGGGACGACCCCGGGGAACTTGGCTACACCTTC. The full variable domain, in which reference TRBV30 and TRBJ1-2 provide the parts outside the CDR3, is SQTIHQWPATLVQPVGSPLSLECTVEGTSNPNLYWYRQAAGRGLQLLFYSVGIGQISSEVPQNLSASRPQDRQFILSSKKLLLSDSGFYLCARDDPGELGYTFGSGTRLTVV.

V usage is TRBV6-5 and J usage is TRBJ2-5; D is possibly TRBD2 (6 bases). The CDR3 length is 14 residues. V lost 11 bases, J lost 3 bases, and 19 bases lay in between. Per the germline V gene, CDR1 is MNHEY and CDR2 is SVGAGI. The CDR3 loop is CASRAFPGEETQYF. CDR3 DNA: TGTGCCTCCCGGGCCTTCCCGGGAGAAGAGACCCAGTACTTC.

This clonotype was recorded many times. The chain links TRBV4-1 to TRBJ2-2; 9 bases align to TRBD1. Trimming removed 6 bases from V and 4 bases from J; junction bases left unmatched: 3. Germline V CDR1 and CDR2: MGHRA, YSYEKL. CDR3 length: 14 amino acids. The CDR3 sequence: CASSGQGSTGELFF. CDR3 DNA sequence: TGCGCCAGCAGTGGACAGGGGAGCACCGGGGAGCTGTTTTTT.